This entry is about one TCR beta chain. These data belong to a study of patients and donors after allogeneic stem cell transplantation. TCRdb re-called the RT-PCR reads through MiXCR, storing one row per CDR3 protein. This repertoire shows about 960,000 distinct CDR3 sequences, under 20% found once; its top ten account for 5% to 7.5%. This CDR3 spans 15 amino acids. V was trimmed by 4 bases and J by 1 base, leaving 13 bases between them. CDR1 and CDR2 from the germline V gene are ENHRY and SYGVKD. The sequencing sample was made of blood, either unsorted or a sorted T cell fraction (not recorded which). The chain couples TRBV10-3 to TRBJ1-1, with D unresolved. This sequence originates from a human donor who was either an allogeneic HSCT recipient or a stem cell or donor lymphocyte infusion donor (not recorded which). It is not recorded whose cells these are; they may come from a transplant donor. As DNA, the CDR3 is TGTGCCATCAGTGGAACGGAGGTAAAGAACACTGAAGCTTTCTTT. Translated: CAISGTEVKNTEAFF.